This T cell receptor (beta chain) was sequenced during a study of cytomegalovirus exposure and HLA in healthy donors. Study-wide background: Genotyping showed 81% of 350 to 400 donors falling in the Caucasian-associated ancestry cluster.

A single count supports this clone. The antigen is undetermined. Regarding donors, all were healthy bone marrow donors. Trimming removed 9 bases from V and 10 bases from J; junction bases left unmatched: 16. CDR1 and CDR2 from the germline V gene are LNHNV and YYDKDF (reference sequence). CDR3 length: 16 amino acids. Primers: 60 Vbeta forward and 13 Jbeta reverse. Here immunoSEQ multiplex PCR was the method, and the copy in TCRdb shows in-frame clones only, minus some. In the table there are about 160,000 clones, roughly 77% of which are singletons. General study findings and limits: Cytomegalovirus status was reportedly diagnosed by the classifier with high sensitivity and specificity. Sequences of the TCR beta chain were said to predict the HLA-A and HLA-B alleles of most subjects accurately.

The origin of this receptor is a man aged 45-60 years in good health and CMV-seropositive. The sequencing input was PBMCs. The chain joins TRBV15 to TRBJ1-6; TRBD1 aligns across 9 bases. This chain's CDR3 is CATNEDRGGVRSPLHF. The CDR3 DNA is TGTGCCACGAACGAGGACAGGGGAGGGGTAAGGTCACCCCTCCACTTT.